The clone carrying this TCR beta chain showed up just once. V lost 1 base and J lost 6, with 14 bases in between. Germline V lookup: CDR1 KGHSH, CDR2 LQKENI. The CDR3 is 15 amino acids. These data belong to a study of blood T cells in healthy people across ages. The authors ran a second PCR of 7 to 11 cycles using a sample-barcoded 5' primer and a J-beta primer mix. TCRdb re-derived calls from the 5' RACE reads in MiXCR, one entry per CDR3 protein. The repertoire includes roughly 1,300,000 distinct CDR3 sequences, approximately 59% of them detected once, and 5% to 7% sits in the top ten. This clonotype originated in a man aged 18 to 30 in good health. The chain couples TRBV18 to TRBJ2-3; D ambiguous. Sequenced: blood. CDR3 in amino acids: CASSPQSVGKDTQYF. For the CDR3, the DNA is TGTGCCAGCTCACCACAAAGTGTAGGGAAGGATACGCAGTATTTT.